This TCR beta chain was identified during a study of control samples from healthy donors and cancer patients. Assay used: immunoSEQ multiplex PCR; TCRdb lists only in-frame clones, some missing. Here the sample spans several thousand clones, 90% to 95% being singletons. Trimming cost V 2 bases and J 6 bases, with 37 bases left between them. The germline V gene has CDR1 LGHDT and CDR2 YNNKEL (reference sequence). The CDR3 is 22 amino acids. This clone has only one observation. This TCR was recovered from a man in his 60s with colorectal cancer. V and J are TRBV3-1 (or the pseudogene TRBV3-2) and TRBJ2-5; TRBD1 is a possible D gene (6 bases). Sequencing used PBMCs. The CDR3 coding sequence is TGTGCCAGCAGCCAAACGAGTTGGGAAACGGGATATGAATGGGGGCGCGAGAAGACCCAGTACTTC. Protein: CASSQTSWETGYEWGREKTQYF.